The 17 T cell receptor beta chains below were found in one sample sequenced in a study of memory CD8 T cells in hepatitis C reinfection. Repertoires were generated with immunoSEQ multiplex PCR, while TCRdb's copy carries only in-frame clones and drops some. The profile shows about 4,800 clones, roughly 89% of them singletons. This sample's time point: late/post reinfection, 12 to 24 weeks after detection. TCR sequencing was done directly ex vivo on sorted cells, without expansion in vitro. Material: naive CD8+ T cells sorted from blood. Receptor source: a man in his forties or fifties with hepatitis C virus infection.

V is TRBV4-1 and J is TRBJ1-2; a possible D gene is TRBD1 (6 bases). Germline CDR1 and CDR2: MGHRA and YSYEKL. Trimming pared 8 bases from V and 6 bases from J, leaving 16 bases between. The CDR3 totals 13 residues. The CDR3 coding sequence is TGCGCCAGCCGAGGGACACCCAGACATGGCTACACCTTC. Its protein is CASRGTPRHGYTF.

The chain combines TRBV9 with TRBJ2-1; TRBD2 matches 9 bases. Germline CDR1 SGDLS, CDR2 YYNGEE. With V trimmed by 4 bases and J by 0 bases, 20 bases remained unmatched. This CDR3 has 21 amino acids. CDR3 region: CASSPPAGTSITRSSYNEQFF. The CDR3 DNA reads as TGTGCCAGCAGCCCGCCGGCCGGGACTAGCATCACTAGAAGCTCCTACAATGAGCAGTTCTTC.

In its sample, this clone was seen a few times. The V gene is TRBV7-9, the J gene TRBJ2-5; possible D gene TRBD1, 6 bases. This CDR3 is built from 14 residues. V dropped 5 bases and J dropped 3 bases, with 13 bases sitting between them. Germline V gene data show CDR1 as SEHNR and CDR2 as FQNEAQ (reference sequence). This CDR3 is CASSRAGQKETQYF. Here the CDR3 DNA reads TGTGCCAGCAGCAGAGCCGGACAGAAAGAGACCCAGTACTTC.

This CDR3 reads CASSQAGASSYEQYF. CDR3 coding DNA: TGCGCCAGCAGCCAAGCAGGGGCAAGCTCCTACGAGCAGTACTTC. The rearrangement uses TRBV4-1 and TRBJ2-7, with D perhaps matching TRBD1 (6 bases). This CDR3 has 15 amino acids. V shed 1 base and J shed 0 bases, with 10 bases lying between them. Germline V CDR1 and CDR2: MGHRA, YSYEKL.

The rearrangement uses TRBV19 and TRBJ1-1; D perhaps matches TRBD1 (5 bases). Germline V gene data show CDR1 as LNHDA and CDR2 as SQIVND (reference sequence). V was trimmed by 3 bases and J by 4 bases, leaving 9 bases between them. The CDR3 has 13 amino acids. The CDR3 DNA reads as TGTGCCAGTAGTATGGGCAGGGCCACTGAAGCTTTCTTT. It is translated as CASSMGRATEAFF.

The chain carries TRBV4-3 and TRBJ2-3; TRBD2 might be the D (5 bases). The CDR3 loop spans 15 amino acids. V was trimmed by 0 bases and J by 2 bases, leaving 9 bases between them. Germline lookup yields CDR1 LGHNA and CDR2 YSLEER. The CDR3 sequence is CASSQDGGLTDTQYF. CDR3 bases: TGCGCCAGCAGCCAAGACGGAGGCCTCACAGATACGCAGTATTTT.

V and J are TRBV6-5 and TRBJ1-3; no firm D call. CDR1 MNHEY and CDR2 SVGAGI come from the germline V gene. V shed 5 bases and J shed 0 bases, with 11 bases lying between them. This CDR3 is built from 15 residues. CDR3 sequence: CASSSTGSSGNTIYF. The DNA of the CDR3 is TGTGCCAGCAGTAGTACCGGGAGCTCTGGAAACACCATATATTTT.

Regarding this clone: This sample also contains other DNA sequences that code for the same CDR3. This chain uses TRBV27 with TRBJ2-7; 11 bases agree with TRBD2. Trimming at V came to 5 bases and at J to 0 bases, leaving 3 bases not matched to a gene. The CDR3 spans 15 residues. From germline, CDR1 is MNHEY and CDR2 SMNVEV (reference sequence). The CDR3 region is CASSPGTSGSYEQYF. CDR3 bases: TGTGCCAGCAGTCCAGGGACTAGCGGCTCCTACGAGCAGTACTTC.

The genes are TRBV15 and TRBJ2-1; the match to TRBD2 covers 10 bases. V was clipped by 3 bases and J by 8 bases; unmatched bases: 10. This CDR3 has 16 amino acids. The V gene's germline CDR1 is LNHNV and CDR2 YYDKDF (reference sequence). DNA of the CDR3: TGTGCCACCAGCAGTGACGAACTAGCGGGGCGGGATGAGCAGTTCTTC. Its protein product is CATSSDELAGRDEQFF.

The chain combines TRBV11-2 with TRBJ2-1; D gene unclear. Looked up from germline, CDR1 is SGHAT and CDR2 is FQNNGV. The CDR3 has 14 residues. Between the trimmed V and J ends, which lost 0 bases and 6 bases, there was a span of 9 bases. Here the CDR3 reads CASSLDLYGNEQFF. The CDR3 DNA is TGTGCCAGCAGCTTAGATCTATACGGCAATGAGCAGTTCTTC. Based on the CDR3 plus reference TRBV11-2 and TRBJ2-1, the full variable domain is EAGVAQSPRYKIIEKRQSVAFWCNPISGHATLYWYQQILGQGPKLLIQFQNNGVVDDSQLPKDRFSAERLKGVDSTLKIQPAKLEDSAVYLCASSLDLYGNEQFFGPGTRLTVL.

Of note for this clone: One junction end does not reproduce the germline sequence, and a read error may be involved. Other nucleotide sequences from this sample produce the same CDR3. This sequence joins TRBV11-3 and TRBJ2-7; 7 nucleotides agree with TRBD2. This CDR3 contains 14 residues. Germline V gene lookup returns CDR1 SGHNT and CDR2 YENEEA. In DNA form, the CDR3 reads TGTGCTAGCAGGCCGGGGGGTACGGCATACGAGCAGTACTTC. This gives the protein CASRPGGTAYEQYF. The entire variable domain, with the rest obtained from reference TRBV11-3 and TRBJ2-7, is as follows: EAGVVQSPRYKIIEKKQPVAFWCNPISGHNTLYWYLQNLGQGPELLIRYENEEAVDDSQLPKDRFSAERLKGVDSTLKIQPAELGDSAVYLCASRPGGTAYEQYFGPGTRLTVT.

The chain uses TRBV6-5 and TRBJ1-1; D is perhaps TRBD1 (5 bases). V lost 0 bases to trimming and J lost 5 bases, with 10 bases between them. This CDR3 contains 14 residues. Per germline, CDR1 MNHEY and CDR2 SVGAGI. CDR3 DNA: TGTGCCAGCAGTTACTCGAATAAGGGGACTGAAGCTTTCTTT. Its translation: CASSYSNKGTEAFF.

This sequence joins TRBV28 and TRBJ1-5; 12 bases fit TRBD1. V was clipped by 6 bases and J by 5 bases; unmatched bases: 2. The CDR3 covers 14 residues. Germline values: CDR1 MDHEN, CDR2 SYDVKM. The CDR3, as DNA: TGTGCCAGCAGAGGGACAGGGGGCTATCAGCCCCAGCATTTT. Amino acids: CASRGTGGYQPQHF.

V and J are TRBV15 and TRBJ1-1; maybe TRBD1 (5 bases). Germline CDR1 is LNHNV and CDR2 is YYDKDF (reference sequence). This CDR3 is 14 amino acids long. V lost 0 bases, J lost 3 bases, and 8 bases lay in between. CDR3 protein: CATSRDSGDTEAFF. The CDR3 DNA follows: TGTGCCACCAGCAGAGATTCGGGGGACACTGAAGCTTTCTTT. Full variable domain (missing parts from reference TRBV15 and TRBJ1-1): DAMVIQNPRYQVTQFGKPVTLSCSQTLNHNVMYWYQQKSSQAPKLLFHYYDKDFNNEADTPDNFQSRRPNTSFCFLDIRSPGLGDTAMYLCATSRDSGDTEAFFGQGTRLTVV.

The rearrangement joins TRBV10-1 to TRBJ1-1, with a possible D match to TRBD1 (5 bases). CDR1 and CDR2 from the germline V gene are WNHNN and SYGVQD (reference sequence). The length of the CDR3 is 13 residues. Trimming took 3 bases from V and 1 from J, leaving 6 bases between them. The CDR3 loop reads CASSEGQNTEAFF. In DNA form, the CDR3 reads TGCGCCAGCAGTGAAGGACAGAACACTGAAGCTTTCTTT.

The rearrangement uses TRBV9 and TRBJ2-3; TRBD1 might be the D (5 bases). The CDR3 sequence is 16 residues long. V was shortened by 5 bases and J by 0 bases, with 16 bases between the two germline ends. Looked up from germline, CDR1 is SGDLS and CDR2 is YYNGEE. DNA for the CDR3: TGTGCCAGCAGTCCAGGGTTGAGTGGGAGCACAGATACGCAGTATTTT. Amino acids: CASSPGLSGSTDTQYF.

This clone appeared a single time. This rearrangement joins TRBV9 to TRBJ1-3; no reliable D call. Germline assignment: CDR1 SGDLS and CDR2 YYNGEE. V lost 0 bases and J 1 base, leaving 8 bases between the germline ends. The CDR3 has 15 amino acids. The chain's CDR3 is CASSVGEGSGNTIYF. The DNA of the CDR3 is TGTGCCAGCAGCGTAGGAGAGGGATCTGGAAACACCATATATTTT.